Sequencing of this T cell receptor beta chain was carried out in a study of T cell clonotyping in hematopoietic cell transplantation. Study conclusions and caveats: CD4 and CD8 repertoire contributions could not be separated without sorting. Few recipient clonotypes overlapped donors; over 97% were de novo at given depth. Recipient TCR diversity dropped after transplant; expanded clonotypes rose from day 30 to 180.

Comments on this clone: What it binds is unknown.

Profiled with immunoSEQ multiplex PCR; TCRdb holds only in-frame clones, not every one. This sample has fewer than 15,000 clones, with 91% found just once. CDR1 is MRHNA and CDR2 is SNTAGT in the germline V gene. Trimming took 5 bases from V and 5 from J, leaving 18 bases between them. There are 15 residues in the CDR3. The J gene is TRBJ1-2, the V gene TRBV6-4; D is perhaps TRBD1 (5 bases). This TCR derives from a woman aged 45-65 years in good health. Some clones in this sample may be carry-over from other donors' samples. The specimen was peripheral blood mononuclear cells. The CDR3 DNA follows: TGTGCCAGCAGTCTTTACAAGGGGCAGGAGTATGGCTACACCTTC. Amino acids: CASSLYKGQEYGYTF.